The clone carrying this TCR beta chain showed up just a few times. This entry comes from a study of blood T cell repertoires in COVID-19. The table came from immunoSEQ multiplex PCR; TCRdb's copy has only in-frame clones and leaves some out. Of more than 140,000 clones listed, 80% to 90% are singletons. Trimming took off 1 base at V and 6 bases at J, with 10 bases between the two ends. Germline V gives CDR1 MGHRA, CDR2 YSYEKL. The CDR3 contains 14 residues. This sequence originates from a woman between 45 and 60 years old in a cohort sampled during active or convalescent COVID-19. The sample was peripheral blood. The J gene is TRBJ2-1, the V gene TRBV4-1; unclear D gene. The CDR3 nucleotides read TGCGCCAGCAGCCAAGGCGTGAGCTTCAATGAGCAGTTCTTC. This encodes CASSQGVSFNEQFF.